This T cell receptor beta chain comes out of a study of OX40 agonist ivuxolimab in advanced cancers. For the study at large: Prior anti-PD-1, anti-PD-L1 or anti-CTLA-4 therapy was allowed; 40% had some.

The cohort excluded patients with autoimmune disease history or systemic immunosuppression. The method was immunoSEQ multiplex PCR; TCRdb's version includes in-frame clones alone and lacks a portion of them. The sample lists 70,000 to 85,000 clones; around nine tenths were seen once. The input for sequencing was CD4+ or CD8+ T cells sorted from blood, taken in a trial of the OX40 agonist ivuxolimab. This TCR was sampled from an adult with an advanced solid tumor such as melanoma, head and neck, liver or kidney cancer.

The CDR3 DNA reads as TGTGCCAGCAGCACACGGGACTGGCTATCCTACAATGAGCAGTTCTTC. Translated: CASSTRDWLSYNEQFF. The chain is built from TRBV7-6 and TRBJ2-1; tentatively, D is TRBD2 (6 bases). The germline CDR1 and CDR2 sequences are SGHVS and FNYEAQ. The CDR3 is 16 residues long. V lost 5 bases to trimming and J lost 1 base, with 15 bases between them. Full variable domain (remainder filled in from reference TRBV7-6 and TRBJ2-1): GAGVSQSPRYKVTKRGQDVALRCDPISGHVSLYWYRQALGQGPEFLTYFNYEAQQDKSGLPNDRFSAERPEGSISTLTIQRTEQRDSAMYRCASSTRDWLSYNEQFFGPGTRLTVL.